The 23 T cell receptor beta chains given below trace back to one sample, sequenced in a study of cytomegalovirus exposure and HLA in healthy donors. PCR amplification relied on 60 Vbeta primers (plus 13 Jbeta primers). The assay was immunoSEQ multiplex PCR, and TCRdb's table has in-frame clones only and misses some. The data contain 100,000 to 150,000 clones, 70% to 85% of them singletons. Sample: PBMCs. The receptors come from a female donor in good health and CMV-seronegative.

This clone showed up just once. The chain has TRBV4-2 and TRBJ2-7; 8 nucleotides line up with TRBD1. J lost 1 base, V lost 0 bases, and 5 bases had no gene match. Germline V gene sequence: CDR1 LGHNA, CDR2 YNFKEQ. The CDR3 has 16 amino acids. In DNA form, the CDR3 reads TGTGCCAGCAGCCAAGATCGTGGACAGGGATCCTACGAGCAGTACTTC. Encoded protein: CASSQDRGQGSYEQYF.

The V call is TRBV29-1, the J call TRBJ2-5, with D maybe TRBD1 (6 bases). The V end lost 8 bases, the J end lost 2 bases, and 12 bases lay between the germline ends. In germline, CDR1 is SQVTM, CDR2 ANQGSEA. This CDR3 contains 12 residues. The CDR3 bases are TGCAGCCCCGACAGGCGTCAAGAGACCCAGTACTTC. Translating it yields CSPDRRQETQYF.

The CDR3 here is CASSLAIEQGGYEQYF. DNA of the CDR3: TGTGCCAGCAGCTTAGCAATCGAGCAGGGGGGATACGAGCAGTACTTC. This rearrangement joins TRBV7-8 to TRBJ2-7, with a tentative D call TRBD1 (7 bases). CDR1 and CDR2 (germline): SGHVS, FQNEAQ. Trimming removed 0 bases from V and 4 bases from J, with 16 bases in between. The CDR3 contains 16 residues.

The rearrangement joins TRBV5-1 to TRBJ2-7, with TRBD2 matching 13 bases. The CDR3 totals 15 residues. Germline CDR1 reads SGHRS; CDR2 reads YFSETQ. Trimming at V came to 4 bases and at J to 3 bases, leaving 4 bases not matched to a gene. CDR3 bases: TGCGCCAGCAGCCACGGGACTAGCGGGATCTACGAGCAGTACTTC. It yields the protein CASSHGTSGIYEQYF.

This clone has only a few counts. CDR3 sequence (DNA): TGTGCCAGCAGCGGAGGACTAGCGGGTTGGTACGAGCAGTACTTC. Translated, it gives CASSGGLAGWYEQYF. The genes are TRBV9 and TRBJ2-7; 11 positions agree with TRBD2. V lost 3 bases and J lost 4; bases outside the gene matches: 6. The germline V gene has CDR1 SGDLS and CDR2 YYNGEE. CDR3 length equals 15 residues.

The chain couples TRBV28 to TRBJ2-5; D is perhaps TRBD1 (8 bases). Germline CDR1 and CDR2: MDHEN and SYDVKM. V was pared by 6 bases and J by 5 bases, with 22 bases between. The length of the CDR3 is 16 residues. The CDR3 protein is CASSRLATGGAETQYF. The CDR3 DNA reads as TGTGCCAGCAGCCGACTCGCTACAGGGGGGGCGGAGACCCAGTACTTC.

V is TRBV27 and J is TRBJ2-4, with D possibly matching TRBD1 (6 bases). Germline CDR1 reads MNHEY; CDR2 reads SMNVEV (reference sequence). There are 15 residues in the CDR3. V shed 8 bases and J shed 2 bases, with 16 bases lying between them. The CDR3 spells CASSPGRGTKNIQYF. The CDR3 DNA reads as TGTGCCAGCTCCCCTGGAAGGGGGACCAAAAACATTCAGTACTTC.

There are a few counts of this clone. The gene calls are TRBV2 and TRBJ1-2; a possible D gene is TRBD1 (6 bases). Trimming cost V 5 bases and J 2 bases, with 9 bases left between them. CDR1 is SNHLY, CDR2 FYNNEI, per germline. There are 13 residues in the CDR3. Here the CDR3 reads CASSIQGNYGYTF. CDR3 coding DNA: TGTGCCAGCAGTATACAGGGAAACTATGGCTACACCTTC.

The V call is TRBV2, the J call TRBJ2-7; 9 bases map to TRBD2. CDR3 length: 15 residues. Germline V CDR1 and CDR2: SNHLY, FYNNEI. J was trimmed by 6 bases and V by 6 bases; bases with no gene match: 12. Here the CDR3 reads CASSARSGSLPEQYF. Written as DNA, the CDR3 is TGTGCCAGCAGCGCCCGTAGCGGGAGTTTGCCCGAGCAGTACTTC.

The rearrangement joins TRBV4-3 to TRBJ2-7, with 11 bases matching TRBD2. Losses at the gene ends were 0 bases for V and 4 bases for J; bases not matched to a gene: 5. CDR1 LGHNA and CDR2 YSLEER come from the germline V gene. The CDR3 is 16 residues long. The CDR3: CASSQDPPSGRYEQYF. The CDR3 bases are TGCGCCAGCAGCCAAGATCCCCCTAGCGGGAGGTACGAGCAGTACTTC.

This clone was seen only once. J is TRBJ2-3 and V is TRBV2, with D perhaps TRBD2 (6 bases). The length of the CDR3 is 14 residues. Trimming took off 6 bases at V and 4 bases at J, with 14 bases between the two ends. Germline CDR1 reads SNHLY; CDR2 reads FYNNEI. CDR3 sequence (DNA): TGTGCCAGCAGGAGACTAGGGTCAGCAGATACGCAGTATTTT. It encodes CASRRLGSADTQYF.

The CDR3 nucleotides are TGCAGCGTTTCTAGCGGGGAGGATAGCGAGCAGTACTTC. As protein: CSVSSGEDSEQYF. V usage is TRBV29-1 and J usage is TRBJ2-7; 9 nucleotides match TRBD2. This CDR3 is 13 amino acids long. The ends lost 5 bases at V and 6 bases at J; junction bases unmatched: 8. Per the germline V gene, CDR1 is SQVTM and CDR2 is ANQGSEA.

The chain's CDR3 is CASSLEAGQGYGYTF. CDR3 in DNA: TGTGCCAGCAGCTTAGAGGCTGGACAGGGCTATGGCTACACCTTC. The J gene is TRBJ1-2, the V gene TRBV7-6; 8 bases are a match to TRBD1. Germline CDR1 SGHVS, CDR2 FNYEAQ. This CDR3 contains 15 residues. J lost 4 bases, V lost 1 base, and 5 bases had no gene match.

The chain couples TRBV13 to TRBJ2-3; 11 positions match TRBD2. CDR3 length: 16 amino acids. V lost 0 bases, J lost 4 bases, and 3 bases stayed unmatched. Germline values: CDR1 PRHDT, CDR2 FYEKMQ (reference sequence). CDR3 region: CASSLGTSGSADTQYF. The CDR3 DNA follows: TGTGCCAGCAGCTTAGGAACTAGCGGGAGTGCAGATACGCAGTATTTT.

CDR3 loop: CASSPYRNSYEQYF. The CDR3 nucleotides read TGTGCCAGCAGCCCCTACAGGAACTCCTACGAGCAGTACTTC. The V and J genes are TRBV7-8 and TRBJ2-7; tentative D call: TRBD1 (5 bases). The V gene lost 5 bases and the J gene lost 0 bases, with 11 bases spanning the gap. The germline gives CDR1 SGHVS, CDR2 FQNEAQ. CDR3 size: 14 residues.

The chain joins TRBV5-1 to TRBJ2-3, with a possible D match to TRBD2 (6 bases). CDR1 is SGHRS, CDR2 YFSETQ, per germline. Trimming left V 4 bases short and J 2 bases short, with 14 bases between. This CDR3 is 15 amino acids long. The CDR3 nucleotides are TGCGCCAGCAGCACCCGGGGGTGGGTCACAGATACGCAGTATTTT. Translated: CASSTRGWVTDTQYF.

This chain links TRBV4-1 with TRBJ2-1, with 8 bases fitting TRBD2. The CDR3 is made up of 13 amino acids. V shed 0 bases and J 16 bases; nucleotides not matched to a gene: 8. The germline V gene encodes CDR1 MGHRA and CDR2 YSYEKL. Written as DNA, the CDR3 is TGCGCCAGCAGCCAAGAAGGCCCAGCGGGAGTTTTCTTC. Translation: CASSQEGPAGVFF.

This chain links TRBV5-1 with TRBJ2-5, with TRBD1 matching 9 bases. The DNA end lines up better with TRBJ2-7; the J call may be wrong. Germline V gives CDR1 SGHRS, CDR2 YFSETQ. The CDR3 contains 15 residues. Here the CDR3 reads CASSLLRRQGDEQYF. Written as DNA, the CDR3 is TGCGCCAGCAGCTTGTTACGTAGACAGGGGGACGAGCAGTACTTC.

Of note for this clone: The junction departs from the called germline gene at one end, perhaps through a read error. The chain recombines TRBV7-9 with TRBJ2-7; 10 bases agree with TRBD2. CDR3 size: 13 residues. Germline V lookup: CDR1 SEHNR, CDR2 FQNEAQ (reference sequence). CDR3: CSSSLAGDYEQYF. CDR3 coding DNA: TGTTCCAGCAGCCTAGCGGGAGACTACGAGCAGTACTTC.

For the CDR3, the DNA is TGCAGCGTTGCAGGGGGTACCAATCAGCCCCAGCATTTT. This codes for CSVAGGTNQPQHF. The V and J genes are TRBV29-1 and TRBJ1-5; 7 nucleotides agree with TRBD1. The junction had 3 bases not matched to a gene; V was cut back by 4 bases and J by 3 bases. Germline CDR1 and CDR2: SQVTM and ANQGSEA. The CDR3 sequence is 13 residues long.

The V call is TRBV6-6, the J call TRBJ2-1, with a possible D match to TRBD2 (5 bases). Trimming pared 6 bases from V and 12 bases from J, leaving 15 bases between. CDR1 is MNHNY, CDR2 SVGAGI, per germline (reference sequence). CDR3 size: 12 residues. CDR3 nucleotides: TGTGCCAGCAGCTTGTCGAGCGGTGGGCAGTTCTTC. It codes for CASSLSSGGQFF.

This chain links TRBV30 with TRBJ1-5, with 9 positions matching TRBD1. The length of the CDR3 is 13 residues. Germline CDR1 is GTSNPN and CDR2 is SVGIG (reference sequence). The trim removed 0 bases at V and 11 bases at J, leaving 5 bases unmatched. The CDR3 spells CAWSVGTGLAQHF. CDR3 nucleotide sequence: TGTGCCTGGAGTGTCGGGACAGGGTTAGCCCAGCATTTT.

V gene TRBV7-3 combines with J gene TRBJ2-1; the D gene is possibly TRBD2 (6 bases). The CDR3 is 17 residues long. V dropped 2 bases and J dropped 0 bases, with 14 bases sitting between them. Germline loops: CDR1 SGHTA, CDR2 FQGTGA. This CDR3 is CASSLDSGGSSYNEQFF. CDR3 DNA: TGTGCCAGCAGCTTAGATTCTGGGGGGAGCTCCTACAATGAGCAGTTCTTC.